A single sample is the source of the 26 T cell receptor beta chains below, sequenced in a study of OX40 agonist ivuxolimab in advanced cancers. Method: immunoSEQ multiplex PCR; TCRdb's copy keeps in-frame clones and lacks some. This sample has fewer than 25,000 clones, with roughly 85% found just once. The starting material was CD4+ or CD8+ T cells sorted from blood, obtained in a trial of the OX40 agonist ivuxolimab. The receptor set was obtained from an adult with an advanced solid tumor such as melanoma, head and neck, liver or kidney cancer.

This rearrangement joins TRBV4-1 to TRBJ2-1; D is possibly TRBD1 or TRBD2 (5 bases each). The CDR3 has 16 amino acids. Looked up from germline, CDR1 is MGHRA and CDR2 is YSYEKL. Trimming took off 3 bases at V and 9 bases at J, with 21 bases between the two ends. CDR3 nucleotide sequence: TGCGCCAGCAGCCACCCCCCCGATCGGGTTGGGGGTGAGCAGTTCTTC. It encodes CASSHPPDRVGGEQFF.

This clone has just one count. The rearrangement uses TRBV10-3 and TRBJ2-1; 11 bases align to TRBD2. The CDR3 runs 15 residues. Trimming cost V 5 bases and J 7 bases; bases outside gene matches: 7. The V gene's germline CDR1 is ENHRY and CDR2 SYGVKD. CDR3 residues: CAISYSSGGYNEQFF. The CDR3 nucleotides read TGTGCCATCAGTTACTCTAGCGGGGGGTATAATGAGCAGTTCTTC.

This clone was detected only a few times. The V call is TRBV2, the J call TRBJ1-4; D is perhaps TRBD1 (5 bases). Trimming left V 3 bases short and J 7 bases short, with 15 bases between. Per germline, CDR1 SNHLY and CDR2 FYNNEI. The CDR3 loop spans 15 amino acids. CDR3 bases: TGTGCCAGCAGTGAGGCGGGGAGGGGCGGTGAAAAACTGTTTTTT. Translated: CASSEAGRGGEKLFF.

This chain links TRBV7-3 with TRBJ2-7, with D maybe TRBD1 (5 bases). The CDR3 loop spans 13 amino acids. Germline V gene lookup returns CDR1 SGHTA and CDR2 FQGTGA. V shed 2 bases and J shed 7 bases, with 12 bases lying between them. As DNA, the CDR3 is TGTGCCAGCAGCTTATCAGGAAAGGGGGAGCAGTACTTC. Amino acids: CASSLSGKGEQYF.

This clone occurred once. V gene TRBV6-1 combines with J gene TRBJ1-1; D uncertain. The CDR3 sequence is 14 residues long. Germline V gene data show CDR1 as MNHNS and CDR2 as SASEGT. Trimming left V 6 bases short and J 0 bases short, with 11 bases between. For the CDR3, the DNA is TGTGCCAGCAGAACCGACACGGTGAACACTGAAGCTTTCTTT. Its translation is CASRTDTVNTEAFF.

The V and J genes are TRBV21-1 and TRBJ2-1; the table's D call, TRBD2, has no DNA check behind it. TRBV21-1 is shown as a pseudogene. This CDR3 has 16 residues. Written as DNA, the CDR3 is TGTGCCAGCAGCACCTTGGGACTAGCGGGCTACAATGAGCAGTTCTTC. Its translation: CASSTLGLAGYNEQFF.

The chain employs TRBV5-4 and TRBJ2-2, with a possible D match to TRBD2 (5 bases). The V gene's germline CDR1 is SGHNT and CDR2 YYREEE (reference sequence). Deletions cut 4 bases from V and 7 bases from J, with 14 bases between. The CDR3 extends over 14 amino acids. This chain's CDR3 is CASSPNLGSGELFF. Written as DNA, the CDR3 is TGTGCCAGCAGCCCAAACCTGGGGAGCGGGGAGCTGTTTTTT.

The chain combines TRBV7-2 with TRBJ1-2, with unresolved D. Trimming shortened V by 4 bases and J by 4 bases, and 7 bases separated the two germline ends. This CDR3 contains 12 residues. Germline V gene sequence: CDR1 SGHTA, CDR2 FQGNSA. In DNA form, the CDR3 reads TGTGCCAGCAGCTGGGAGGGCTATGGCTACACCTTC. It specifies CASSWEGYGYTF.

V gene TRBV27 combines with J gene TRBJ2-3; no reliable D call. The CDR3 is made up of 13 amino acids. Germline V gives CDR1 MNHEY, CDR2 SMNVEV (reference sequence). V was trimmed by 3 bases and J by 2 bases, leaving 6 bases between them. The CDR3 bases are TGTGCCAGCAGTTTCGTCTTCACAGATACGCAGTATTTT. It is translated as CASSFVFTDTQYF.

This sequence joins TRBV4-3 and TRBJ2-7; D is ambiguous. Per the germline V gene, CDR1 is LGHNA and CDR2 is YSLEER. V lost 4 bases and J lost 6, with 19 bases in between. This CDR3 contains 15 residues. The CDR3 protein is CASSPSLLGNFEQYF. The CDR3 DNA follows: TGCGCCAGCAGCCCCTCCCTTCTTGGGAATTTCGAGCAGTACTTC.

The rearrangement uses TRBV21-1 and TRBJ1-1; TRBD1, the table's D call, lacks a check against the DNA. TRBV21-1 is a documented pseudogene. CDR3 length: 17 amino acids. This CDR3 is CASSKLWDRGVNTEAFF. The CDR3 bases are TGTGCCAGCAGCAAACTGTGGGACAGGGGTGTGAACACTGAAGCTTTCTTT.

The V call is TRBV27, the J call TRBJ2-3; 8 bases fit TRBD2. Germline V CDR1 and CDR2: MNHEY, SMNVEV (reference sequence). The CDR3 loop spans 16 amino acids. Unmatched junction bases numbered 5, after V lost 3 bases and J lost 0 bases. The CDR3 sequence: CASSFLAGQSTDTQYF. For the CDR3, the DNA is TGTGCCAGCAGTTTTCTAGCGGGCCAAAGCACAGATACGCAGTATTTT.

This clone was observed a single time. The chain has TRBV4-3 and TRBJ2-5; 7 bases map to TRBD2. J gave up 1 base and V 5 bases, and 10 bases lay outside the gene matches. CDR1 LGHNA and CDR2 YSLEER come from the germline V gene. The CDR3 loop spans 16 amino acids. CDR3 coding DNA: TGCGCCAGCAGCTCCACCTCTAGCGGCCCCCAAGAGACCCAGTACTTC. Residues: CASSSTSSGPQETQYF.

The chain joins TRBV19 to TRBJ2-2; no clear D. Germline-derived CDR1 and CDR2 are LNHDA and SQIVND (reference sequence). This CDR3 spans 13 amino acids. V lost 8 bases and J lost 6, with 13 bases in between. The chain's CDR3 is CASGLLQAGELFF. The DNA of the CDR3 is TGTGCCAGTGGTCTCCTCCAGGCCGGGGAGCTGTTTTTT.

This clone occurred once. This chain links TRBV4-2 with TRBJ1-2; D unresolved. Germline CDR1 and CDR2: LGHNA and YNFKEQ. The CDR3 is 15 amino acids. V lost 0 bases, J lost 1 base, and 9 bases lay in between. The CDR3 region is CASSQDRAVNYGYTF. The CDR3, as DNA: TGTGCCAGCAGCCAAGATCGGGCAGTTAACTATGGCTACACCTTC.

This rearrangement joins TRBV11-3 to TRBJ1-2, with D tentatively TRBD1 (5 bases). CDR3 length: 14 amino acids. The germline CDR1 and CDR2 sequences are SGHNT and YENEEA. The ends were cut back, 0 bases at V and 2 bases at J, with 7 bases in the middle. CDR3 DNA sequence: TGTGCCAGCAGCTTAGAACCAGGGAACTATGGCTACACCTTC. This encodes CASSLEPGNYGYTF.

The V and J genes are TRBV5-4 and TRBJ1-2; D unresolved. Germline values: CDR1 SGHNT, CDR2 YYREEE (reference sequence). Trimming cost V 1 base and J 8 bases, with 12 bases left between them. CDR3 length: 13 amino acids. CDR3 amino acids: CASSLLSLDGYTF. Here the CDR3 DNA reads TGTGCCAGCAGCTTGTTGTCACTAGACGGCTACACCTTC.

This clone was seen a single time. DNA of the CDR3: TGTGCCAGCAGCCCCCAGACAGGGATGGATACGCAGTATTTT. The encoded protein is CASSPQTGMDTQYF. This chain connects TRBV9 to TRBJ2-3; 7 positions agree with TRBD1. From germline, CDR1 is SGDLS and CDR2 YYNGEE. The CDR3 runs 14 residues. Trimming cost V 4 bases and J 6 bases; bases outside gene matches: 8. Full variable domain (rest looked up from reference TRBV9 and TRBJ2-3): DSGVTQTPKHLITATGQRVTLRCSPRSGDLSVYWYQQSLDQGLQFLIQYYNGEERAKGNILERFSAQQFPDLHSELNLSSLELGDSALYFCASSPQTGMDTQYFGPGTRLTVL.

This rearrangement joins TRBV7-2 to TRBJ1-1; D unclear. Germline V gene lookup returns CDR1 SGHTA and CDR2 FQGNSA. This CDR3 has 14 residues. Trimming stripped 5 bases from V and 0 bases from J, with 10 bases between. Here the CDR3 DNA reads TGTGCCAGCAGCGCCGGACGGATGAACACTGAAGCTTTCTTT. Residues: CASSAGRMNTEAFF.

This clone was observed a single time. This rearrangement joins TRBV6-5 to TRBJ2-5; 7 positions match TRBD1. J was trimmed by 5 bases and V by 6 bases; bases with no gene match: 6. CDR3 size: 13 residues. Germline CDR1 is MNHEY and CDR2 is SVGAGI. The CDR3, as DNA: TGTGCCAGCAGCCAGGGGGTTGGCGAGACCCAGTACTTC. Translation: CASSQGVGETQYF.

V and J are TRBV18 and TRBJ2-5; D is uncertain. V lost 3 bases to trimming and J lost 4 bases, with 12 bases between them. The CDR3 covers 14 residues. Germline V CDR1 and CDR2: KGHSH, LQKENI. CDR3 in amino acids: CASSPTGSSETQYF. In nucleotides, the CDR3 is TGTGCCAGCTCACCCACCGGCAGCTCAGAGACCCAGTACTTC.

This clone was observed a single time. The V call is TRBV25-1, the J call TRBJ2-1; D could derive from TRBD1 or TRBD2 (6 bases each). Between the trimmed V and J ends, which lost 8 bases and 3 bases, there was a span of 17 bases. CDR1 and CDR2 (germline): MGHDK, SYGVNS. The CDR3 consists of 15 residues. CDR3 coding DNA: TGTGCCAGCGGGGGGCGCGGTTTGGGCTACAATGAGCAGTTCTTC. As protein: CASGGRGLGYNEQFF.

J is TRBJ2-3 and V is TRBV7-8; D is ambiguous. CDR1 and CDR2 (germline): SGHVS, FQNEAQ. CDR3 length: 13 residues. Trimming left V 1 base short and J 5 bases short, with 7 bases between. The CDR3 protein is CASSLGPRDTQYF. The CDR3 DNA reads TGTGCCAGCAGCTTAGGCCCTAGAGATACGCAGTATTTT.

J is TRBJ1-2 and V is TRBV6-5; TRBD1 aligns across 7 bases. CDR1 and CDR2 from the germline V gene are MNHEY and SVGAGI. This CDR3 comprises 14 residues. V shed 5 bases, J shed 3 bases, and the junction held 6 bases outside the gene matches. CDR3 bases: TGTGCCAGCAGTAGCGCGCAGGGGGACTATGGCTACACCTTC. The encoded protein is CASSSAQGDYGYTF.

The CDR3 DNA reads as TGTGCCAGTAGTCTCGGGACAGGGGAAGGAACAGATACGCAGTATTTT. Its protein is CASSLGTGEGTDTQYF. J is TRBJ2-3 and V is TRBV19; 10 bases agree with TRBD1. This CDR3 region has 16 residues. The germline CDR1 and CDR2 sequences are LNHDA and SQIVND (reference sequence). Germline trimming cut 5 bases from V and 3 bases from J; bases unmatched to any gene: 8.

The chain links TRBV18 to TRBJ2-5; D is unresolved. Trimming cost V 1 base and J 4 bases, with 7 bases left between them. The germline V gene has CDR1 KGHSH and CDR2 LQKENI. The CDR3 sequence is 13 residues long. For the CDR3, the DNA is TGTGCCAGCTCACCACTGGCGACAGAGACCCAGTACTTC. Translated, it gives CASSPLATETQYF.